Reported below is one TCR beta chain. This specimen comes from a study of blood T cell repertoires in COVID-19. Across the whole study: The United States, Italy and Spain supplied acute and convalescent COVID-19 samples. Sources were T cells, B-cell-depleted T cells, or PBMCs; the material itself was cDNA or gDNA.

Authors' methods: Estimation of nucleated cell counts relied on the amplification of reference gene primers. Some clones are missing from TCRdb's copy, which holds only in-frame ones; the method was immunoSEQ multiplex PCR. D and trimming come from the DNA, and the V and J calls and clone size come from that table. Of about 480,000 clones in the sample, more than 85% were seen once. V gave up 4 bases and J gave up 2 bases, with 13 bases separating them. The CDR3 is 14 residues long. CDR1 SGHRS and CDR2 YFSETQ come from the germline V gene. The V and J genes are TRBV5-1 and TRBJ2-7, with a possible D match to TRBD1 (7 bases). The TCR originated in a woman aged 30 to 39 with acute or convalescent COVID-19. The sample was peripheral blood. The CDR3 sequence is CASSGGTATYEQYF. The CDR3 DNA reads TGCGCCAGCAGCGGAGGGACAGCTACCTACGAGCAGTACTTC.